A single sample is the source of the 7 T cell receptor beta chains below, sequenced in a study of technical replicates of blood from a handful of donors. Method: immunoSEQ multiplex PCR; TCRdb's copy keeps in-frame clones and lacks some. Of approximately 82,000 clones detected, 96% appear once; the ten largest clones hold approximately 0.41%. The sequenced sample consisted of T cells isolated from PBMCs. All receptors come from a human donor in good health.

The rearrangement links TRBV6-6 to TRBJ2-7, with D tentatively TRBD2 (5 bases). The germline CDR1 and CDR2 sequences are MNHNY and SVGAGI (reference sequence). Trimming removed 2 bases from V and 2 bases from J, with 10 bases in between. The CDR3 is 14 amino acids. This CDR3 is CASSYGLRAYEQYF. The DNA of the CDR3 is TGTGCCAGCAGTTACGGGCTGCGGGCCTACGAGCAGTACTTC.

The chain employs TRBV30 and TRBJ2-5, with TRBD2 matching over 11 bases. Germline values: CDR1 GTSNPN, CDR2 SVGIG (reference sequence). Losses at the gene ends were 4 bases for V and 5 bases for J; bases not matched to a gene: 12. This CDR3 is 16 amino acids long. CDR3 DNA sequence: TGTGCCTGGATAGGCACTAGCGGGAGCCGGGTGGAGACCCAGTACTTC. Translated: CAWIGTSGSRVETQYF.

The gene calls are TRBV5-4 and TRBJ1-1, with TRBD1 matching over 7 bases. The CDR3 is made up of 13 amino acids. Looked up from germline, CDR1 is SGHNT and CDR2 is YYREEE (reference sequence). The junction had 3 bases not matched to a gene; V was cut back by 1 base and J by 6 bases. Here the CDR3 reads CASSLTGAAEAFF. CDR3 DNA: TGTGCCAGCAGCTTGACAGGGGCCGCTGAAGCTTTCTTT.

The chain couples TRBV15 to TRBJ1-5, with 7 bases identical to TRBD1. CDR1 is LNHNV, CDR2 YYDKDF, per germline (reference sequence). Losses at the gene ends were 5 bases for V and 4 bases for J; bases not matched to a gene: 8. The CDR3 loop spans 15 amino acids. This CDR3 reads CATSGDLTGNQPQHF. The CDR3 nucleotides read TGTGCCACCAGCGGGGACCTGACAGGGAATCAGCCCCAGCATTTT.

The chain links TRBV27 to TRBJ1-3; D uncertain. The CDR3 extends over 13 amino acids. Germline assignment: CDR1 MNHEY and CDR2 SMNVEV (reference sequence). Between the trimmed V and J ends, which lost 5 bases and 3 bases, there was a span of 8 bases. The CDR3 sequence: CASSPLFGNTIYF. CDR3 coding DNA: TGTGCCAGCAGTCCCCTTTTTGGAAACACCATATATTTT.

This chain uses TRBV7-9 with TRBJ1-3; D is possibly TRBD1 (6 bases). This CDR3 spans 15 amino acids. Trimming removed 11 bases from V and 0 bases from J, with 17 bases in between. CDR1 is SEHNR and CDR2 is FQNEAQ in the germline V gene (reference sequence). The CDR3 nucleotides read TGTGCCGTGGGGGCACCAAAGAGCTCTGGAAACACCATATATTTT. Translated, it gives CAVGAPKSSGNTIYF.

This chain links TRBV27 with TRBJ2-7; 7 nucleotides align to TRBD2. V was pared by 5 bases and J by 0 bases, with 7 bases of the junction left unmatched. Germline V gene data show CDR1 as MNHEY and CDR2 as SMNVEV (reference sequence). The CDR3 is 15 amino acids. The CDR3 DNA reads TGTGCCAGCAGTATAACGGGACTACACTCCTACGAGCAGTACTTC. It specifies CASSITGLHSYEQYF.